This is a list of T cell receptor beta chains from one sample in a study of shared clonotypes between healthy human individuals. This table comes from immunoSEQ multiplex PCR, and its TCRdb copy is limited to in-frame clones, with some not included. Among a few million clones listed, over 90% were seen once. The sequenced material came from naive CD4+ T cells from PBMCs. These receptors originate from a man aged 18 to 35 in good health. Some clones in this sample may be carry-over from other donors' samples. Each CDR3 is given with its conserved first and last residue. A D gene is named only where the DNA matches it firmly. Rows give clone size only sometimes, using once, few, many, or a class for an expanded clone.

>TRBV9|TRBD2|TRBJ2-5|once
TGTGCCAGCAGCGTAGGGGGCCGTAGCGGGGGCCAAGAGACCCAGTACTTC
CASSVGGRSGGQETQYF
>TRBV2|.|TRBJ2-1|.
TGTGCCAGCAGTGAAAACTCCTACAATGAGCAGTTCTTC
CASSENSYNEQFF
>TRBV7-2|TRBD2|TRBJ2-3|once
TGTGCCAGCAGCCCAGGACTAGCGGCAGATACGCAGTATTTT
CASSPGLAADTQYF
>TRBV5-1|.|TRBJ2-7|.
TGCGCCAGCAGCTTGGAGTACGAGCAGTACTTC
CASSLEYEQYF
>TRBV4-1|TRBD2|TRBJ2-1|.
TGCGCCAGCAGCCAAGGAGCGGGGGCCTACAATGAGCAGTTCTTC
CASSQGAGAYNEQFF
>TRBV28|.|TRBJ1-2|.
TGTGCCAGCAGTATAAGGTCCCAACTGCTTCAGGTCGACACCTTC
CASSIRSQLLQVDTF
>TRBV7-3|.|TRBJ1-1|few
TGTGCCAGCAGCAGAGGACCTGGCATCGAAGCTTTCTTT
CASSRGPGIEAFF
>TRBV30|TRBD2|TRBJ2-3|.
TGTGCCTGGAGGACCTACCTTAGCGGGACTCACCCGCATTTT
CAWRTYLSGTHPHF
>TRBV6-1|.|TRBJ1-4|.
TGTGCCAGCAGTGCTGAGACCCATGAAAAACTGTTTTTT
CASSAETHEKLFF
>TRBV25-1|.|TRBJ2-7|.
TGTGCCAGCAGCCGGCTGGGGGGCTCCTACGAGCAGTACTTC
CASSRLGGSYEQYF
>TRBV10-3|TRBD1|TRBJ1-1|.
TGTGCCATCTCGCGAGGGGGCGAGGGTGAAGCTTTCTTT
CAISRGGEGEAFF
>TRBV7-2|.|TRBJ2-7|.
TGTGCCAGCAGCTGGGAGGAGGGGTCCTACGAGCAGTACTTC
CASSWEEGSYEQYF
>TRBV11-2|TRBD2|TRBJ2-1|.
TGTGCCAGCAATTGGGACTACAAGAATGAGCAGTTCTTC
CASNWDYKNEQFF
>TRBV7-2|TRBD2|TRBJ2-1|.
TGTGCCAGCAGCTTATCTAGCGGATACAATGAGCAGTTCTTC
CASSLSSGYNEQFF
>TRBV7-9|.|TRBJ2-1|.
TGTGCCAGCAGCTTTTTGGGCGGTGAGCAGTTCTTC
CASSFLGGEQFF
>TRBV19|.|TRBJ2-2|.
TGTGCCAGTAGTATCGCCTCGAACACCGGGGAGCTGTTTTTT
CASSIASNTGELFF
>TRBV5-1|.|TRBJ2-1|.
TGCGCCAGCAGCTTGGGACAGGACTCCTACAATGAGCAGTTCTTC
CASSLGQDSYNEQFF
>TRBV29-1|.|TRBJ2-5|.
TGCAGCGTTGATGGACAAGAGACCCAGTACTTC
CSVDGQETQYF
>TRBV5-1|TRBD2|TRBJ2-1|.
TGCGCCAGCAGCTCATCGACTAGCAGTTACAATGAGCAGTTCTTC
CASSSSTSSYNEQFF
>TRBV23-1|TRBD2|TRBJ2-1|.
TGCGCCAGCAGTCAAAGGTCGAGGGGCGGCGGGGGGCTAGCGGGCCACAATGAGCAGTTCTTC
CASSQRSRGGGGLAGHNEQFF
>TRBV2|.|TRBJ2-5|.
TGTGCCAGCGGACAGTATCAAGAGACCCAGTACTTC
CASGQYQETQYF